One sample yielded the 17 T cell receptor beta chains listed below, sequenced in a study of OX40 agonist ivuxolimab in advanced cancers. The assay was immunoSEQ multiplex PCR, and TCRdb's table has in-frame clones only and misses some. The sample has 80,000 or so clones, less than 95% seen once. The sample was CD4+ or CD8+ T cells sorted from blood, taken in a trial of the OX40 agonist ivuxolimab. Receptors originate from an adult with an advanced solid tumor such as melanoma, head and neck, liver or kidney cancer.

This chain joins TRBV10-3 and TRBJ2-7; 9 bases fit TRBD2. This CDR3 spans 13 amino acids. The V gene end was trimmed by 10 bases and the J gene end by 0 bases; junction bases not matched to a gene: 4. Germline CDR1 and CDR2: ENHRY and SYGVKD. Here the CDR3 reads CATLAGSSYEQYF. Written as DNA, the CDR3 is TGTGCCACCCTAGCGGGGAGCTCCTACGAGCAGTACTTC.

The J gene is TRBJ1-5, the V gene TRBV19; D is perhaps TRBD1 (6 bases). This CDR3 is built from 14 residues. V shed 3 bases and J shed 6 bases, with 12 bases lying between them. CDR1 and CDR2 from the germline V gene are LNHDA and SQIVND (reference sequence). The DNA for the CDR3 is TGTGCCAGTAGTATCACAGGGAACGGTCAGCCCCAGCATTTT. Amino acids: CASSITGNGQPQHF. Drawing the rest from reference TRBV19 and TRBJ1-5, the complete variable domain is DGGITQSPKYLFRKEGQNVTLSCEQNLNHDAMYWYRQDPGQGLRLIYYSQIVNDFQKGDIAEGYSVSREKKESFPLTVTSAQKNPTAFYLCASSITGNGQPQHFGDGTRLSIL.

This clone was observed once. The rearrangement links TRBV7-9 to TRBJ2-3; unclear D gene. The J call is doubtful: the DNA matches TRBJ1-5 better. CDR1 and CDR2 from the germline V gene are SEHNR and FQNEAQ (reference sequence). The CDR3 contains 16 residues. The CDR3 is CASSLAPSLGRDTQHF. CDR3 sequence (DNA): TGTGCCAGCAGCTTAGCGCCCTCCCTCGGCCGGGATACGCAGCATTTT.

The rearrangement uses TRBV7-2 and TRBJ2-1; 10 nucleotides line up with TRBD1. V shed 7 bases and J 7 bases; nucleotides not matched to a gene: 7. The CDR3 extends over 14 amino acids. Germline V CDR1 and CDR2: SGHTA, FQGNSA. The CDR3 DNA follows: TGTGCCAGCACCCGGGACAGGGGTTGGAATGAGCAGTTCTTC. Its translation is CASTRDRGWNEQFF.

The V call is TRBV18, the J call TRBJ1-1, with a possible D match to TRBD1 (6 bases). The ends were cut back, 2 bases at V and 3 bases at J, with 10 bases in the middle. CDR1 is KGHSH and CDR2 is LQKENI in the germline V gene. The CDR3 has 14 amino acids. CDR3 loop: CASSPGTPYTEAFF. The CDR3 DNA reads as TGTGCCAGCTCACCAGGGACACCTTACACTGAAGCTTTCTTT.

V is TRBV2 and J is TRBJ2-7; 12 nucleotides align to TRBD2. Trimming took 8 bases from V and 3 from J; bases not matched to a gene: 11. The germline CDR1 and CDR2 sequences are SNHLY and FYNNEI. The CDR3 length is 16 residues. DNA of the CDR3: TGTGCCAGCCAGACTAGCGGGGGTCGAGGCGGCTACGAGCAGTACTTC. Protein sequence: CASQTSGGRGGYEQYF.

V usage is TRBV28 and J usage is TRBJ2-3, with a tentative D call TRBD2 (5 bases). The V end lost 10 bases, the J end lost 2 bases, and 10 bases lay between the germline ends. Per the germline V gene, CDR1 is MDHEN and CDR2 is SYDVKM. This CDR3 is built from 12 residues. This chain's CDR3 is CATQLDTDTQYF. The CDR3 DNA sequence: TGTGCCACCCAACTAGACACAGATACGCAGTATTTT. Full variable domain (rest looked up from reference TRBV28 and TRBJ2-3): DVKVTQSSRYLVKRTGEKVFLECVQDMDHENMFWYRQDPGLGLRLIYFSYDVKMKEKGDIPEGYSVSREKKERFSLILESASTNQTSMYLCATQLDTDTQYFGPGTRLTVL.

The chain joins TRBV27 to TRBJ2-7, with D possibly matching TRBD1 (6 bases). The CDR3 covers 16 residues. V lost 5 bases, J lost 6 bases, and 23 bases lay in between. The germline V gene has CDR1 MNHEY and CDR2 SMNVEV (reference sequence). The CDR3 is CASSPLTGPGAVEQYF. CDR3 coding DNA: TGTGCCAGCAGTCCCTTGACAGGACCCGGGGCCGTCGAGCAGTACTTC.

CDR3 bases: TGTGCCAGTAGTAAGGAAAGGAACACCGGGGAGCTGTTTTTT. It is translated as CASSKERNTGELFF. V usage is TRBV19 and J usage is TRBJ2-2; D gene unclear. The length of the CDR3 is 14 residues. V was pared by 4 bases and J by 1 base, with 7 bases between. Germline V gene lookup returns CDR1 LNHDA and CDR2 SQIVND (reference sequence).

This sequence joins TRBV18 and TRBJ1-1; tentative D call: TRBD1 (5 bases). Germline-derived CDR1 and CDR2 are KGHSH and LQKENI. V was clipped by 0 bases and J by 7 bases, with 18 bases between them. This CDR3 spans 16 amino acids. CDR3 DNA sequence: TGTGCCAGCTCACCACCGCGAGGAGGAGGGGCGATTGAAGCTTTCTTT. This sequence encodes CASSPPRGGGAIEAFF. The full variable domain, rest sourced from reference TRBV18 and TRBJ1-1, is NAGVMQNPRHLVRRRGQEARLRCSPMKGHSHVYWYRQLPEEGLKFMVYLQKENIIDESGMPKERFSAEFPKEGPSILRIQQVVRGDSAAYFCASSPPRGGGAIEAFFGQGTRLTVV.

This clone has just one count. The CDR3 loop reads CASSSLGLAGREQFF. In nucleotides, the CDR3 is TGCGCCAGCAGCTCACTTGGGCTAGCGGGGCGGGAGCAGTTCTTC. This chain uses TRBV5-1 with TRBJ2-1; 9 bases map to TRBD2. The CDR3 totals 15 residues. Germline loops: CDR1 SGHRS, CDR2 YFSETQ. V lost 3 bases to trimming and J lost 10 bases; unmatched junction nucleotides: 11. The full variable domain, with the rest looked up from reference TRBV5-1 and TRBJ2-1, is KAGVTQTPRYLIKTRGQQVTLSCSPISGHRSVSWYQQTPGQGLQFLFEYFSETQRNKGNFPGRFSGRQFSNSRSEMNVSTLELGDSALYLCASSSLGLAGREQFFGPGTRLTVL.

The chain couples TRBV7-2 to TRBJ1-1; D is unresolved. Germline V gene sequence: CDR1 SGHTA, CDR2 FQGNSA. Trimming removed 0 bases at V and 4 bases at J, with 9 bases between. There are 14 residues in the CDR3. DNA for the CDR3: TGTGCCAGCAGCTTAGCAGGGTGGGGCACTGAAGCTTTCTTT. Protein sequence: CASSLAGWGTEAFF.

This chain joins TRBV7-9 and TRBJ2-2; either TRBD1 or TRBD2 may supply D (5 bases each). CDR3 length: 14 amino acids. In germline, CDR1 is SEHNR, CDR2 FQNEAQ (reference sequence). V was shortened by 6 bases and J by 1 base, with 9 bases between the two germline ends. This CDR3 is CASSFGGNTGELFF. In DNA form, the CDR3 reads TGTGCCAGCAGTTTTGGGGGGAACACCGGGGAGCTGTTTTTT. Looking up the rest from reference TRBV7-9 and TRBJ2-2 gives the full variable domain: DTGVSQNPRHKITKRGQNVTFRCDPISEHNRLYWYRQTLGQGPEFLTYFQNEAQLEKSRLLSDRFSAERPKGSFSTLEIQRTEQGDSAMYLCASSFGGNTGELFFGEGSRLTVL.

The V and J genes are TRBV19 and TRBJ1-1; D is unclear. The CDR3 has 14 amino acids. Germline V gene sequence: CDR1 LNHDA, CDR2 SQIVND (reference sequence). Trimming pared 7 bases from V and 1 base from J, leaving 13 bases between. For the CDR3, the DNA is TGTGCCAGTACCCTCATCCCCGGGAACACTGAAGCTTTCTTT. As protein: CASTLIPGNTEAFF.

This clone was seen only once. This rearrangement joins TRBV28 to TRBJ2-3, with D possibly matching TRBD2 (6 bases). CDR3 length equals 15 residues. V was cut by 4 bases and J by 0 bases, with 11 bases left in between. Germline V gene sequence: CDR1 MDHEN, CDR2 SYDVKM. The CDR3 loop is CASSSPGLSTDTQYF. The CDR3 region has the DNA TGTGCCAGCAGTTCCCCGGGACTTAGCACAGATACGCAGTATTTT. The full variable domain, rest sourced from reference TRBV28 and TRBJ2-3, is DVKVTQSSRYLVKRTGEKVFLECVQDMDHENMFWYRQDPGLGLRLIYFSYDVKMKEKGDIPEGYSVSREKKERFSLILESASTNQTSMYLCASSSPGLSTDTQYFGPGTRLTVL.

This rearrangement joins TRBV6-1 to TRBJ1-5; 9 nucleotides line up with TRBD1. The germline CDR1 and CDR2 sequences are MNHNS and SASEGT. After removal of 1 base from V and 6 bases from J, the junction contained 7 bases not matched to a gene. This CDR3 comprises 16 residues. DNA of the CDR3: TGTGCCAGCAGTGAAGACCGGGACAGGGATACTCAGCCCCAGCATTTT. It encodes CASSEDRDRDTQPQHF.

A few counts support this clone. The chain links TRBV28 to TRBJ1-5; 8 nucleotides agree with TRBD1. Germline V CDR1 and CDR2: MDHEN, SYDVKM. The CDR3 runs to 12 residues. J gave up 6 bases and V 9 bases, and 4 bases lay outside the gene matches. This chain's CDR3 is CARGTGGQPQHF. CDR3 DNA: TGTGCCAGAGGGACAGGCGGTCAGCCCCAGCATTTT.